Presented here are 24 T cell receptor beta chains from one specimen sequenced in a study of CD8 T cells in ankylosing spondylitis. Their target antigens are unknown. Notes on the study in general: Among TCR beta sequences, a motif of roughly 8 highly homologous variants appeared characteristic of ankylosing spondylitis blood.

In TCRdb, the 5' RACE reads were re-called with MiXCR into one record per CDR3 protein. The table shows under 950,000 distinct CDR3 sequences, with 15% to 20% occurring only once. Sequencing input: blood, either unsorted or a sorted T cell fraction (not recorded which). These TCRs come from a male donor with ankylosing spondylitis.

V is TRBV7-9 and J is TRBJ2-3; a weak D match, TRBD2 (5 bases). Germline V CDR1 and CDR2: SEHNR, FQNEAQ (reference sequence). Deletions cut 10 bases from V and 3 bases from J, with 17 bases between. This CDR3 is built from 14 residues. The CDR3 sequence: CATADGLGTDTQYF. The CDR3 region has the DNA TGTGCCACAGCGGATGGTTTGGGTACAGATACGCAGTATTTT.

The V call is TRBV5-1, the J call TRBJ2-1; 11 bases fit TRBD2. The germline gives CDR1 SGHRS, CDR2 YFSETQ. The CDR3 is 18 residues long. Trimming removed 4 bases from V and 9 bases from J; junction bases left unmatched: 18. The CDR3 sequence is CASSPLAKTSGSGGEQFF. CDR3 in DNA: TGCGCCAGCAGCCCCCTGGCCAAAACTAGCGGGAGCGGCGGTGAGCAGTTCTTC.

This clonotype was seen more than once but under ten times. The chain carries TRBV7-2 and TRBJ2-1; D possibly corresponds to TRBD2 (6 bases). Trimming cost V 0 bases and J 0 bases, with 12 bases left between them. CDR3 length equals 17 residues. The germline V gene has CDR1 SGHTA and CDR2 FQGNSA. As DNA, the CDR3 is TGTGCCAGCAGCTTAGCGCGGGGCCTAAGCTCCTACAATGAGCAGTTCTTC. Its protein product is CASSLARGLSSYNEQFF.

V gene TRBV20-1 combines with J gene TRBJ2-1; the D is unclear. Germline CDR1 reads DFQATT; CDR2 reads SNEGSKA (reference sequence). This CDR3 contains 10 residues. CDR3 DNA: TGCGGCGCGCTAGACAATGAGCAGTTCTTC. It translates to CGALDNEQFF.

The chain has TRBV5-8 and TRBJ1-5, with 7 nucleotides matching TRBD1. The germline V gene encodes CDR1 SGHTS and CDR2 YDEGEE. The V segment lost 3 bases and the J segment 9 bases; nucleotides outside the gene matches: 9. This CDR3 is built from 14 residues. For the CDR3, the DNA is TGTGCCAGCAGCTGGAAGACAGGGTCGGTGCCCCAGCATTTT. This gives the protein CASSWKTGSVPQHF.

This clonotype has just a few counts. This chain joins TRBV7-8 and TRBJ1-1; tentatively, D is TRBD1 (5 bases). Trimming shortened V by 8 bases and J by 2 bases, and 18 bases separated the two germline ends. The CDR3 sequence is 15 residues long. CDR1 and CDR2 from the germline V gene are SGHVS and FQNEAQ. The CDR3: CASSIGAVRNTEAFF. The CDR3 nucleotides read TGTGCCAGCTCAATCGGGGCAGTGAGAAACACTGAAGCTTTCTTT.

Many counts were recorded for this clonotype. The chain combines TRBV5-6 with TRBJ2-7; D might be TRBD1 or TRBD2, each matching 6 bases. Germline CDR1 reads SGHDT; CDR2 reads YYEEEE. There are 19 residues in the CDR3. V shed 4 bases and J shed 4 bases, with 30 bases lying between them. For the CDR3, the DNA is TGTGCCAGCAGCCGACCCCTAGCGCTCTACGCGGAAGGGGGGTACGAGCAGTACTTC. Encoded protein: CASSRPLALYAEGGYEQYF.

In nucleotides, the CDR3 is TGTGCCAGCAGTTTATCCGGGGGCGGGGGCAATCAGCCCCAGCATTTT. Amino acid sequence: CASSLSGGGGNQPQHF. The chain couples TRBV27 to TRBJ1-5; a weak D match, TRBD1 (6 bases). Germline CDR1 and CDR2: MNHEY and SMNVEV (reference sequence). CDR3 length equals 16 residues. V was clipped by 0 bases and J by 2 bases, with 11 bases between them.

This clonotype was seen more than once but under ten times. The chain is built from TRBV2 and TRBJ2-5, with 7 bases lining up with TRBD1. This CDR3 is built from 14 residues. Trimming removed 7 bases from V and 1 base from J; junction bases left unmatched: 6. Per germline, CDR1 SNHLY and CDR2 FYNNEI. This CDR3 reads CASIAGTAQETQYF. The DNA for the CDR3 is TGTGCCAGCATCGCCGGGACAGCCCAAGAGACCCAGTACTTC.

This clonotype has just a few counts. J is TRBJ2-1 and V is TRBV13; D unclear. The V end lost 5 bases, the J end lost 9 bases, and 14 bases lay between the germline ends. Germline assignment: CDR1 PRHDT and CDR2 FYEKMQ (reference sequence). This CDR3 is built from 13 residues. The CDR3 protein is CASSPNLELEQFF. The CDR3 region has the DNA TGTGCCAGCAGCCCTAATCTGGAGCTTGAGCAGTTCTTC.

This chain joins TRBV29-1 and TRBJ2-7, with a weak D call TRBD2 (6 bases). Trimming shortened V by 4 bases and J by 7 bases, and 26 bases separated the two germline ends. The CDR3 totals 16 residues. Germline CDR1 SQVTM, CDR2 ANQGSEA. CDR3 in DNA: TGCAGCGTTGTGTCAACCCCGGGGACTTTTCCGGGGGAGCAGTACTTC. Protein sequence: CSVVSTPGTFPGEQYF.

This clonotype came up a few times. The rearrangement joins TRBV12-3 or TRBV12-4 to TRBJ2-7, with D hard to call. The V end lost 1 base, the J end lost 2 bases, and 6 bases lay between the germline ends. The CDR3 length is 13 residues. CDR3: CASSLEEAYEQYF. In DNA, the CDR3 is TGTGCCAGCAGTTTAGAGGAAGCCTACGAGCAGTACTTC.

The chain is built from TRBV30 and TRBJ1-1; D unclear. V lost 3 bases and J lost 3, with 8 bases in between. Germline CDR1 GTSNPN, CDR2 SVGIG (reference sequence). The CDR3 consists of 12 residues. The CDR3: CAWRMAHTEAFF. CDR3 in DNA: TGTGCCTGGAGAATGGCGCACACTGAAGCTTTCTTT.

The chain links TRBV29-1 to TRBJ2-7; TRBD1 matches 10 bases. J was trimmed by 2 bases and V by 0 bases; bases with no gene match: 7. Per germline, CDR1 SQVTM and CDR2 ANQGSEA. The CDR3 runs to 16 residues. The CDR3 DNA reads as TGCAGCGTTGAAGATATTGGACAGGGGGAGGCCTACGAGCAGTACTTC. Translated: CSVEDIGQGEAYEQYF.

In DNA, the CDR3 is TGCAGCGTTACCCCATGGGGCGGGCGGTTATCCGAGCAGTACTTC. This sequence encodes CSVTPWGGRLSEQYF. The gene calls are TRBV29-1 and TRBJ2-7; D may be TRBD1 or TRBD2 (5 bases each). The CDR3 contains 15 residues. CDR1 and CDR2 (germline): SQVTM, ANQGSEA. The V and J ends lost 5 bases and 6 bases respectively, with 23 bases between them.

This clonotype came up a few times. The rearrangement links TRBV29-1 to TRBJ1-3; 7 positions agree with TRBD1. Germline CDR1 reads SQVTM; CDR2 reads ANQGSEA. J gave up 0 bases and V 4 bases, and 6 bases lay outside the gene matches. CDR3 length equals 15 residues. The CDR3 protein is CSVVQGETSGNTIYF. DNA for the CDR3: TGCAGCGTTGTCCAGGGGGAAACCTCTGGAAACACCATATATTTT.

This clonotype was observed a handful of times. This CDR3 is CASSLHGRSANQPQHF. The CDR3 coding sequence is TGTGCCAGCAGCTTACACGGCCGGAGTGCCAATCAGCCCCAGCATTTT. This chain joins TRBV7-2 and TRBJ1-5; no definite D call. V was trimmed by 2 bases and J by 3 bases, leaving 14 bases between them. The CDR3 loop spans 16 amino acids. Germline V CDR1 and CDR2: SGHTA, FQGNSA.

This clonotype has only a few counts. The genes are TRBV6-6 and TRBJ1-2; D is undetermined. This CDR3 is 13 amino acids long. Deletions cut 6 bases from V and 5 bases from J, with 13 bases between. The germline V gene has CDR1 MNHNY and CDR2 SVGAGI (reference sequence). In DNA form, the CDR3 reads TGTGCCAGCAGAGACCCAGGTGGTTATGGCTACACCTTC. It codes for CASRDPGGYGYTF.

This clonotype was detected a few times. The chain recombines TRBV20-1 with TRBJ2-2; possibly TRBD2 for D (6 bases). The germline V and J ends were trimmed by 8 bases and 6 bases, with 19 bases remaining between them. The CDR3 totals 14 residues. Germline V gene data show CDR1 as DFQATT and CDR2 as SNEGSKA (reference sequence). Here the CDR3 reads CSSFVGGKSGELFF. The CDR3 coding sequence is TGCAGTTCCTTCGTGGGCGGGAAATCCGGGGAGCTGTTTTTT.

Ten or more counts support this clonotype. The gene calls are TRBV12-3 or TRBV12-4 and TRBJ2-1, with D perhaps TRBD2 (6 bases). V lost 7 bases, J lost 7 bases, and 20 bases lay in between. The CDR3 covers 15 residues. CDR3 loop: CASTLSGGTGNEQFF. The CDR3 DNA reads as TGTGCCAGCACCCTCTCGGGCGGGACTGGGAATGAGCAGTTCTTC.

The J gene is TRBJ2-6, the V gene TRBV2; D may be TRBD1 (5 bases). Deletions cut 4 bases from V and 0 bases from J, with 16 bases between. This CDR3 comprises 18 residues. CDR1 and CDR2 from the germline V gene are SNHLY and FYNNEI. The CDR3 DNA reads TGTGCCAGCAGTGGTCAGGGCTCGGCACTCTCTGGGGCCAACGTCCTGACTTTC. The encoded protein is CASSGQGSALSGANVLTF.

This clonotype was found a few times. The chain is built from TRBV4-1 and TRBJ2-2; 9 bases align to TRBD1. Germline CDR1 and CDR2: MGHRA and YSYEKL. Germline trimming cut 3 bases from V and 7 bases from J; bases unmatched to any gene: 6. The CDR3 consists of 15 residues. The DNA of the CDR3 is TGCGCCAGCAGCCATTTAGACAGGGGGTACGGGGAGCTGTTTTTT. Amino acids: CASSHLDRGYGELFF.

The table lists this clonotype with a few counts. J is TRBJ1-1 and V is TRBV9; D unresolved. V was trimmed by 0 bases and J by 1 base, leaving 10 bases between them. The V gene's germline CDR1 is SGDLS and CDR2 YYNGEE. The CDR3 consists of 15 residues. The CDR3 region is CASSVDLMENTEAFF. CDR3 coding DNA: TGTGCCAGCAGCGTAGATTTGATGGAGAACACTGAAGCTTTCTTT.

Only a few counts were recorded for this clonotype. The genes are TRBV10-2 and TRBJ1-1, with D possibly matching TRBD1 (6 bases). This CDR3 has 14 residues. V lost 1 base, J lost 6 bases, and 12 bases lay in between. Germline V gene lookup returns CDR1 WSHSY and CDR2 SAAADI. DNA for the CDR3: TGCGCCAGCAGTGAGTTAAGGGACATCGCTGAAGCTTTCTTT. This codes for CASSELRDIAEAFF.